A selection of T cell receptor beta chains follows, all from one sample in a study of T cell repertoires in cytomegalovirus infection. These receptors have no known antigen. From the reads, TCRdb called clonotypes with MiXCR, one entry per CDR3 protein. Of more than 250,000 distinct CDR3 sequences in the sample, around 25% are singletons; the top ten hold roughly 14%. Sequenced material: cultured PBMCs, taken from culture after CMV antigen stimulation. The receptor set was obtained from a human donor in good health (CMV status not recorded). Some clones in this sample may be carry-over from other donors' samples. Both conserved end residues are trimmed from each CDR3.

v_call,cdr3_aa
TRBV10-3,AISESGTSDYEQF
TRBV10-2,ASGTGTSGTDEQF
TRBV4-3,ASSQGDSQNTEAF
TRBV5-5,ASSETGAWDLISYEQY
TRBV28,ASSVTAGGVGGQPQH
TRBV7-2,ASSLERARGRGGYT
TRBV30,AWSAPYGGDRGTQY
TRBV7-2,ASLLRGLYGYT
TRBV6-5,ASSLVGAHTIY
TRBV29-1,SVSQGLKEKLF
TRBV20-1,SARGGDQETQY
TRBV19,ATARDHRDSPLMQF
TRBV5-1,ASSSYRTGTNEKLF
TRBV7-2,ASSPGTGSNQPQH
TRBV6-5,ASSYERTDTQY
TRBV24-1,ATSEMETDTQY
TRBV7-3,ASSPRLGNEQF
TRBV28,ASSFPGLEPEAF
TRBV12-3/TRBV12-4,ASSPSASGSGEQF
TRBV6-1,ATSDRGRETQY
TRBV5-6,ASSLVGGDSTDTQY
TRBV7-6,ASSLNEAF
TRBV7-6,ASSRINQPQH